The 14 T cell receptor beta chains reported below all come from one sample, sequenced in a study of shared clonotypes between healthy human individuals. Assay used: immunoSEQ multiplex PCR; TCRdb lists only in-frame clones, some missing. This table has around 700,000 clones, under 95% appearing once. CD8 cells regarded as naive lacked CD45RO, were positively chosen for CCR7, and omitted terminally differentiated effector memory CD45RA+ cells. Material for sequencing was naive CD8+ T cells sorted from blood. The origin of the receptors is a man aged 25 to 45 in good health.

J is TRBJ1-1 and V is TRBV6-5, with D unresolved. Trimming took 6 bases from V and 1 from J, leaving 12 bases between them. CDR3 size: 14 residues. The germline V gene has CDR1 MNHEY and CDR2 SVGAGI. CDR3 protein: CASRTTAGNTEAFF. The CDR3, as DNA: TGTGCCAGCAGAACTACGGCGGGGAACACTGAAGCTTTCTTT.

The genes are TRBV2 and TRBJ2-1; D not resolved. V lost 1 base and J lost 4, with 5 bases in between. CDR1 SNHLY and CDR2 FYNNEI come from the germline V gene. This CDR3 is built from 13 residues. The CDR3 region has the DNA TGTGCCAGCAGTGAAGGACTGTACAATGAGCAGTTCTTC. Translation gives CASSEGLYNEQFF.

This sequence joins TRBV27 and TRBJ1-5; 8 bases line up with TRBD1. Trimming removed 6 bases from V and 2 bases from J; junction bases left unmatched: 6. CDR1 is MNHEY, CDR2 SMNVEV, per germline (reference sequence). This CDR3 comprises 15 residues. DNA for the CDR3: TGTGCCAGCAGCAACGGACAGGGAGGCAATCAGCCCCAGCATTTT. It translates to CASSNGQGGNQPQHF.

The chain employs TRBV20-1 and TRBJ2-1; D gene ambiguous. CDR1 is DFQATT, CDR2 SNEGSKA, per germline (reference sequence). V dropped 6 bases and J dropped 4 bases, with 7 bases sitting between them. The CDR3 has 11 residues. CDR3 bases: TGCAGTGCACAGAAATACAATGAGCAGTTCTTC. Encoded protein: CSAQKYNEQFF.

V usage is TRBV10-2 and J usage is TRBJ2-7; perhaps TRBD2 as D (6 bases). This CDR3 region has 14 residues. CDR1 WSHSY and CDR2 SAAADI come from the germline V gene. V gave up 6 bases and J gave up 6 bases, with 18 bases separating them. The CDR3 protein is CASRAGWEAGEQYF. The CDR3 DNA sequence: TGCGCCAGCAGGGCCGGGTGGGAGGCGGGCGAGCAGTACTTC.

The CDR3 reads CASSHLAGPSYEQYF. As DNA, the CDR3 is TGCGCCAGCAGCCACCTAGCGGGACCCTCCTACGAGCAGTACTTC. This chain joins TRBV5-1 and TRBJ2-7; 9 bases line up with TRBD2. This CDR3 is built from 15 residues. With 4 bases clipped from V and 0 bases from J, the junction kept 5 bases outside the gene matches. Germline V CDR1 and CDR2: SGHRS, YFSETQ.

J is TRBJ1-5 and V is TRBV6-5, with 10 bases aligning to TRBD1. This CDR3 has 14 amino acids. With 8 bases clipped from V and 6 bases from J, the junction kept 7 bases outside the gene matches. Germline V gives CDR1 MNHEY, CDR2 SVGAGI. CDR3 nucleotides: TGTGCCAGCGGGGGACAGGGGTTGGGTCAGCCCCAGCATTTT. Its protein is CASGGQGLGQPQHF.

This chain links TRBV6-5 with TRBJ1-4, with 7 bases lining up with TRBD1. The CDR3 totals 15 residues. The germline CDR1 and CDR2 sequences are MNHEY and SVGAGI. The ends lost 0 bases at V and 3 bases at J; junction bases unmatched: 1. The CDR3 DNA reads as TGTGCCAGCAGTTACTCGGGGACAGCTAATGAAAAACTGTTTTTT. Translated, it gives CASSYSGTANEKLFF.

The rearrangement links TRBV4-1 to TRBJ2-7; D ambiguous. V lost 1 base to trimming and J lost 3 bases, with 10 bases between them. The CDR3 totals 14 residues. Germline V gene lookup returns CDR1 MGHRA and CDR2 YSYEKL. The CDR3 bases are TGCGCCAGCAGCCAAGTGAGTAACAGCTACGAGCAGTACTTC. Its translation: CASSQVSNSYEQYF.

This chain's CDR3 is CASSLQTPYNEQFF. The CDR3 nucleotides are TGTGCCAGCAGCTTACAGACCCCCTACAATGAGCAGTTCTTC. The J gene is TRBJ2-1, the V gene TRBV7-8, with no clear D. The germline V gene encodes CDR1 SGHVS and CDR2 FQNEAQ. The length of the CDR3 is 14 residues. The germline V and J ends were trimmed by 2 bases and 2 bases, with 7 bases remaining between them.

This clone showed up just once. V gene TRBV9 combines with J gene TRBJ2-4; 13 nucleotides agree with TRBD2. Germline assignment: CDR1 SGDLS and CDR2 YYNGEE. CDR3 length: 16 residues. The V gene end was trimmed by 4 bases and the J gene end by 9 bases; junction bases not matched to a gene: 10. The CDR3 DNA is TGTGCCAGCAGCAGCAGGACTAGCGGGAGTGGAGTCATTCAGTACTTC. Translated, it gives CASSSRTSGSGVIQYF.

V is TRBV19 and J is TRBJ2-1; no reliable D call. The CDR3 spans 14 residues. The germline V gene encodes CDR1 LNHDA and CDR2 SQIVND (reference sequence). Trimming removed 3 bases at V and 0 bases at J, with 6 bases between. This CDR3 reads CASSMLTSYNEQFF. DNA for the CDR3: TGTGCCAGTAGTATGCTAACCTCCTACAATGAGCAGTTCTTC.

The J gene is TRBJ1-5, the V gene TRBV27; D not resolved. This CDR3 has 13 amino acids. V shed 5 bases and J shed 6 bases, with 11 bases lying between them. CDR1 and CDR2 from the germline V gene are MNHEY and SMNVEV (reference sequence). CDR3 bases: TGTGCCAGCAGTAAAAGGGTAGGTCAGCCCCAGCATTTT. It encodes CASSKRVGQPQHF.

The chain couples TRBV7-5 to TRBJ2-1; TRBD2 reflects the table's D call only, with no check against the DNA. TRBV7-5 is recorded as a pseudogene. The CDR3 length is 16 residues. The CDR3 bases are TGTGCCAGAAGCTTAGACTCTAGCAGAATACCCAGTCTGGAGTTCTTC. This sequence encodes CARSLDSSRIPSLEFF.